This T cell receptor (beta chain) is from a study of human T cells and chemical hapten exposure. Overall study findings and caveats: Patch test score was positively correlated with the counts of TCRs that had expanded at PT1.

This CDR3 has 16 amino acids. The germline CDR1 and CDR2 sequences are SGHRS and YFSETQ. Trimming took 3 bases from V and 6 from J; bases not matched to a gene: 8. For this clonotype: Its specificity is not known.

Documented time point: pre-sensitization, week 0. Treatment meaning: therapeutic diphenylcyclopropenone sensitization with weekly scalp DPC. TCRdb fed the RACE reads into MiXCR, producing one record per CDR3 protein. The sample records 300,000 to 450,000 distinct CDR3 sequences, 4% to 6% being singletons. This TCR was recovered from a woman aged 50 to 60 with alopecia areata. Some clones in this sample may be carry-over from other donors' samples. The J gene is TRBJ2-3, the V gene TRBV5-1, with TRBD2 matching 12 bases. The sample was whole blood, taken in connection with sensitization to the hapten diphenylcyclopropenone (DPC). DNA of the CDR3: TGCGCCAGCAGCTCCGACCGACTAGCGGGGGCCGATACGCAGTATTTT. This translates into CASSSDRLAGADTQYF. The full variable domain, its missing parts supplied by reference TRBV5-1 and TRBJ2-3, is KAGVTQTPRYLIKTRGQQVTLSCSPISGHRSVSWYQQTPGQGLQFLFEYFSETQRNKGNFPGRFSGRQFSNSRSEMNVSTLELGDSALYLCASSSDRLAGADTQYFGPGTRLTVL.